The next 22 T cell receptor beta chains were all read from a single sample in a study of OX40 agonist ivuxolimab in advanced cancers. Some clones are missing from TCRdb's copy, which holds only in-frame ones; the method was immunoSEQ multiplex PCR. The data show 90,000 to 100,000 clones, roughly 80% seen once. Sequencing used CD4+ or CD8+ T cells sorted from blood, obtained in a trial of the OX40 agonist ivuxolimab. The receptors were sampled from an adult with an advanced solid tumor such as melanoma, head and neck, liver or kidney cancer.

This chain uses TRBV2 with TRBJ2-7; D gene ambiguous. Trimming cost V 5 bases and J 2 bases, with 4 bases left between them. The CDR3 runs to 11 residues. CDR1 SNHLY and CDR2 FYNNEI come from the germline V gene. This CDR3 is CASSPTYEQYF. CDR3 DNA sequence: TGTGCCAGCAGTCCTACCTACGAGCAGTACTTC.

This clone was detected many times. The chain uses TRBV27 and TRBJ2-7; 9 nucleotides agree with TRBD1. The CDR3 length is 15 residues. Germline CDR1 and CDR2: MNHEY and SMNVEV (reference sequence). After removal of 8 bases from V and 2 bases from J, the junction contained 10 bases not matched to a gene. CDR3 amino acids: CASSRGQGKAYEQYF. DNA for the CDR3: TGTGCCAGCTCCCGGGGACAGGGAAAGGCCTACGAGCAGTACTTC.

The chain is built from TRBV19 and TRBJ1-3; 8 nucleotides match TRBD1. The V segment lost 5 bases and the J segment 6 bases; nucleotides outside the gene matches: 9. This CDR3 comprises 15 residues. The germline gives CDR1 LNHDA, CDR2 SQIVND (reference sequence). The chain's CDR3 is CASSQYSTGENTIYF. CDR3 sequence (DNA): TGTGCCAGTAGTCAATACTCGACAGGGGAAAACACCATATATTTT.

The table lists this clone with a count of one. The V and J genes are TRBV6-5 and TRBJ2-7; 8 positions match TRBD2. With 6 bases clipped from V and 3 bases from J, the junction kept 4 bases outside the gene matches. The CDR3 length is 13 residues. Germline-derived CDR1 and CDR2 are MNHEY and SVGAGI. The CDR3 nucleotides are TGTGCCAGCAGACCTGGGACTAGCTACGAGCAGTACTTC. It encodes CASRPGTSYEQYF.

The gene calls are TRBV9 and TRBJ2-1; D not resolved. Germline CDR1 SGDLS, CDR2 YYNGEE. CDR3 size: 15 residues. Trimming left V 3 bases short and J 0 bases short, with 10 bases between. The CDR3: CASSAFRSSYNEQFF. The CDR3 DNA sequence: TGTGCCAGCAGCGCTTTCCGGAGCTCCTACAATGAGCAGTTCTTC.

The chain couples TRBV30 to TRBJ2-3; possible D gene TRBD1, 5 bases. Deletions cut 2 bases from V and 10 bases from J, with 16 bases between. The CDR3 length is 13 residues. The germline CDR1 and CDR2 sequences are GTSNPN and SVGIG (reference sequence). CDR3 sequence (DNA): TGTGCCTGGAGTCCCACCTCCAGGGCTCCGCAGTATTTT. Translation gives CAWSPTSRAPQYF.

The rearrangement joins TRBV11-1 to TRBJ1-6; D is uncertain. Trimming took 2 bases from V and 8 from J, leaving 7 bases between them. Germline V lookup: CDR1 SGHAT, CDR2 FQDESV (reference sequence). The CDR3 length is 13 residues. The CDR3 loop reads CASSLKLDSPLHF. Here the CDR3 DNA reads TGTGCCAGCAGCTTAAAGTTGGATTCACCCCTCCACTTT.

J is TRBJ1-3 and V is TRBV9; 7 bases fit TRBD1. Germline V gene lookup returns CDR1 SGDLS and CDR2 YYNGEE. The J segment lost 6 bases and the V segment lost 3 bases, leaving 12 bases of the junction unmatched. CDR3 size: 16 residues. Here the CDR3 reads CASSALDRDSLNTIYF. In DNA, the CDR3 is TGTGCCAGCAGCGCCCTCGACAGGGATTCCCTAAACACCATATATTTT. Complete variable domain (other parts from reference TRBV9 and TRBJ1-3): DSGVTQTPKHLITATGQRVTLRCSPRSGDLSVYWYQQSLDQGLQFLIQYYNGEERAKGNILERFSAQQFPDLHSELNLSSLELGDSALYFCASSALDRDSLNTIYFGEGSWLTVV.

This sequence joins TRBV7-3 and TRBJ2-4; 11 nucleotides agree with TRBD1. This CDR3 has 18 residues. With V trimmed by 2 bases and J by 8 bases, 14 bases remained unmatched. The germline CDR1 and CDR2 sequences are SGHTA and FQGTGA. The chain's CDR3 is CASSLSRTGGAEGDIQYF. As DNA, the CDR3 is TGTGCCAGCAGCTTATCCCGGACAGGGGGCGCAGAGGGAGACATTCAGTACTTC.

This chain links TRBV28 with TRBJ1-3; TRBD1 might be the D (5 bases). Deletions cut 7 bases from V and 2 bases from J, with 15 bases between. Germline V gene sequence: CDR1 MDHEN, CDR2 SYDVKM. This CDR3 spans 15 amino acids. The CDR3: CASTSPRRAGNTIYF. CDR3 DNA: TGTGCCAGCACCTCCCCCCGCAGGGCTGGAAACACCATATATTTT.

The J gene is TRBJ2-7, the V gene TRBV10-2, with D possibly matching TRBD2 (6 bases). Germline assignment: CDR1 WSHSY and CDR2 SAAADI. The CDR3 length is 15 residues. V gave up 4 bases and J gave up 0 bases, with 13 bases separating them. CDR3 DNA sequence: TGCGCCAGCAGTGTTGCTAGCGAAAGCTCCTACGAGCAGTACTTC. Protein: CASSVASESSYEQYF.

The table lists this clone with a count of one. The chain has TRBV18 and TRBJ1-5; 7 nucleotides line up with TRBD1. From germline, CDR1 is KGHSH and CDR2 LQKENI. After removal of 3 bases from V and 4 bases from J, the junction contained 6 bases not matched to a gene. The CDR3 sequence is 15 residues long. CDR3 sequence (DNA): TGTGCCAGCTCACCCCCGGGACAGCCAAATCAGCCCCAGCATTTT. Its protein is CASSPPGQPNQPQHF.

The chain employs TRBV18 and TRBJ2-2, with 7 bases matching TRBD2. The CDR3 length is 16 residues. CDR1 KGHSH and CDR2 LQKENI come from the germline V gene. V lost 3 bases to trimming and J lost 0 bases; unmatched junction nucleotides: 4. The CDR3 coding sequence is TGTGCCAGCTCACCGGGGAGGGAGACGAACACCGGGGAGCTGTTTTTT. Its protein product is CASSPGRETNTGELFF.

V usage is TRBV27 and J usage is TRBJ2-1; the match to TRBD2 covers 8 bases. Losses at the gene ends were 6 bases for V and 6 bases for J; bases not matched to a gene: 13. There are 16 residues in the CDR3. From germline, CDR1 is MNHEY and CDR2 SMNVEV (reference sequence). The CDR3 loop reads CASSPTGGEGFNEQFF. In nucleotides, the CDR3 is TGTGCCAGCAGCCCCACCGGGGGGGAAGGGTTCAATGAGCAGTTCTTC.

The chain recombines TRBV4-3 with TRBJ2-1; 8 nucleotides agree with TRBD2. Looked up from germline, CDR1 is LGHNA and CDR2 is YSLEER. The J segment lost 5 bases and the V segment lost 2 bases, leaving 5 bases of the junction unmatched. This CDR3 comprises 15 residues. CDR3 protein: CASSQQLAENNEQFF. The CDR3 nucleotides are TGCGCCAGCAGCCAACAACTAGCGGAAAACAATGAGCAGTTCTTC.

The chain joins TRBV7-8 to TRBJ2-6; possibly TRBD1 for D (5 bases). This CDR3 comprises 16 residues. Deletions cut 1 base from V and 0 bases from J, with 7 bases between. Germline CDR1 is SGHVS and CDR2 is FQNEAQ. For the CDR3, the DNA is TGTGCCAGCAGCTTAGGACAGCGCTCTGGGGCCAACGTCCTGACTTTC. Residues: CASSLGQRSGANVLTF.

V and J are TRBV4-2 and TRBJ2-3; D possibly corresponds to TRBD2 (5 bases). The ends were cut back, 0 bases at V and 12 bases at J, with 16 bases in the middle. Germline values: CDR1 LGHNA, CDR2 YNFKEQ. The CDR3 length is 14 residues. The CDR3 DNA sequence: TGTGCCAGCAGCCAAGAGGGAGCTATGGGAACCCAGTATTTT. Encoded protein: CASSQEGAMGTQYF.

J is TRBJ2-3 and V is TRBV19; 9 positions match TRBD1. In germline, CDR1 is LNHDA, CDR2 SQIVND (reference sequence). V lost 3 bases to trimming and J lost 2 bases; unmatched junction nucleotides: 3. There are 15 residues in the CDR3. The CDR3 nucleotides are TGTGCCAGTAGTATGGGGACAGGGCTCACAGATACGCAGTATTTT. Its translation: CASSMGTGLTDTQYF.

The chain links TRBV28 to TRBJ2-1, with D hard to call. Germline assignment: CDR1 MDHEN and CDR2 SYDVKM. CDR3 length: 11 amino acids. The V and J ends lost 6 bases and 7 bases respectively, with 7 bases between them. CDR3 sequence reads: CASRLVNEQFF. The DNA for the CDR3 is TGTGCCAGCAGGCTTGTGAATGAGCAGTTCTTC.

The chain carries TRBV28 and TRBJ2-3; 7 bases agree with TRBD2. After removal of 5 bases from V and 5 bases from J, the junction contained 7 bases not matched to a gene. Germline V gene sequence: CDR1 MDHEN, CDR2 SYDVKM. The CDR3 contains 14 residues. CDR3 bases: TGTGCCAGCAGTCGTGGGGGGGAGGGAGATACGCAGTATTTT. It codes for CASSRGGEGDTQYF.

This sequence joins TRBV10-1 and TRBJ1-1, with 7 bases aligning to TRBD1. Trimming removed 5 bases from V and 7 bases from J; junction bases left unmatched: 4. This CDR3 is 12 amino acids long. The germline V gene has CDR1 WNHNN and CDR2 SYGVQD (reference sequence). This chain's CDR3 is CASSSRDSEAFF. The DNA of the CDR3 is TGCGCCAGCAGTTCCCGGGACAGTGAAGCTTTCTTT.

This chain links TRBV7-9 with TRBJ2-5; the D gene is possibly TRBD2 (6 bases). The CDR3 totals 15 residues. Trimming stripped 4 bases from V and 4 bases from J, with 16 bases between. CDR1 is SEHNR, CDR2 FQNEAQ, per germline (reference sequence). CDR3 bases: TGTGCCAGCAGCTCTCCAGGGAGGAGACTAGAGACCCAGTACTTC. It translates to CASSSPGRRLETQYF.